The 10 T cell receptor beta chains presented below share a single source sample, sequenced in a study of blood T cells in healthy people across ages. Combining a sample-barcoded 5' primer with a J-beta primer mix, a second PCR ran for roughly 7 to 11 cycles. TCRdb re-derived calls from the 5' RACE reads in MiXCR, one entry per CDR3 protein. The profile covers over a million distinct CDR3 sequences, with 35% to 45% appearing a single time and approximately 7.9% taken by the ten largest. Specimen: blood. The receptors were gathered from a woman younger than 30 in good health.

V is TRBV9 and J is TRBJ1-6; tentative D call: TRBD1 (6 bases). Trimming pared 1 base from V and 5 bases from J, leaving 7 bases between. In germline, CDR1 is SGDLS, CDR2 YYNGEE. This CDR3 spans 14 amino acids. CDR3 residues: CASSVNRDNSPLHF. The CDR3, as DNA: TGTGCCAGCAGCGTAAACAGGGATAATTCACCCCTCCACTTT. The variable domain in full, with the rest retrieved from reference TRBV9 and TRBJ1-6, is DSGVTQTPKHLITATGQRVTLRCSPRSGDLSVYWYQQSLDQGLQFLIQYYNGEERAKGNILERFSAQQFPDLHSELNLSSLELGDSALYFCASSVNRDNSPLHFGNGTRLTVT.

The chain has TRBV15 and TRBJ2-3; 11 bases match TRBD1. This CDR3 region has 20 residues. Germline V gives CDR1 LNHNV, CDR2 YYDKDF (reference sequence). Losses at the gene ends were 0 bases for V and 6 bases for J; bases not matched to a gene: 17. Here the CDR3 reads CATSRDRTGGEGSGLDTQYF. The CDR3 DNA follows: TGTGCCACCAGCAGAGACAGGACAGGGGGCGAAGGGTCGGGCTTGGATACGCAGTATTTT.

There are a few counts of this clonotype. This sequence joins TRBV6-2 or TRBV6-3 and TRBJ2-7; D gene uncertain. Germline V gene sequence: CDR1 MNHEY, CDR2 SVGEGT. The V end was cut by 7 bases, the J end by 2 bases, with 9 bases between. The CDR3 loop spans 12 amino acids. In DNA form, the CDR3 reads TGTGCCAGCAATTCAGATACCTACGAGCAGTACTTC. Translating it yields CASNSDTYEQYF.

The chain carries TRBV27 and TRBJ2-7; 9 bases line up with TRBD2. There are 15 residues in the CDR3. Per germline, CDR1 MNHEY and CDR2 SMNVEV (reference sequence). J lost 3 bases, V lost 5 bases, and 8 bases had no gene match. CDR3 sequence (DNA): TGTGCCAGCAGTCCCAGACTAGCGGAAATCTACGAGCAGTACTTC. Translated, it gives CASSPRLAEIYEQYF.

This chain links TRBV20-1 with TRBJ2-3; 7 bases are shared with TRBD1. This CDR3 contains 17 residues. CDR1 is DFQATT and CDR2 is SNEGSKA in the germline V gene (reference sequence). With 6 bases clipped from V and 3 bases from J, the junction kept 18 bases outside the gene matches. The CDR3 bases are TGCAGTGCCCCCTCTGTCCGTCGGGGCAGGGGGACAGATACGCAGTATTTT. It translates to CSAPSVRRGRGTDTQYF.

V and J are TRBV5-1 and TRBJ2-1, with 9 positions matching TRBD2. Germline lookup yields CDR1 SGHRS and CDR2 YFSETQ. The CDR3 loop spans 17 amino acids. V lost 5 bases and J lost 5; bases outside the gene matches: 14. The CDR3 DNA reads as TGCGCCAGCAGTCTTTTGGCGGGGGGGCCCCTCCACAATGAGCAGTTCTTC. It yields the protein CASSLLAGGPLHNEQFF.

This clonotype was seen at least ten times. The chain has TRBV3-1 and TRBJ2-6; no definite D call. The germline V and J ends were trimmed by 0 bases and 0 bases, with 3 bases remaining between them. This CDR3 has 15 residues. Germline V gene lookup returns CDR1 LGHDT and CDR2 YNNKEL (reference sequence). In nucleotides, the CDR3 is TGTGCCAGCAGCCAAGACCTCTCTGGGGCCAACGTCCTGACTTTC. Its translation: CASSQDLSGANVLTF.

Only a few counts were recorded for this clonotype. This chain joins TRBV24-1 and TRBJ2-5; 11 positions agree with TRBD1. Gene TRBJ2-7 matches the end of the DNA better, so the J call may be wrong. Looked up from germline, CDR1 is KGHDR and CDR2 is SFDVKD. The CDR3 totals 12 residues. CDR3 residues: CATGTGGYEQYF. For the CDR3, the DNA is TGTGCCACCGGGACAGGGGGCTACGAGCAGTACTTC.

This clonotype has more than one count but fewer than ten. The chain uses TRBV4-1 and TRBJ2-3; D is unclear. The CDR3 extends over 18 amino acids. V was shortened by 0 bases and J by 0 bases, with 16 bases between the two germline ends. CDR1 and CDR2 (germline): MGHRA, YSYEKL. CDR3 nucleotide sequence: TGCGCCAGCAGCCAAGATTTGCGTGAGAGGTCGAGCACAGATACGCAGTATTTT. Translating gives CASSQDLRERSSTDTQYF.

The chain has TRBV7-2 and TRBJ2-3; no clear D. The germline V and J ends were trimmed by 5 bases and 11 bases, with 20 bases remaining between them. Germline loops: CDR1 SGHTA, CDR2 FQGNSA. The CDR3 length is 14 residues. The CDR3 region is CASSHQLSFSMQYF. The CDR3 DNA sequence: TGTGCCAGCAGCCACCAATTATCTTTCAGTATGCAGTATTTT.